This T cell receptor (beta chain) was profiled in a study of identifying expanded T cells in peripheral blood. Method: immunoSEQ multiplex PCR; TCRdb's copy keeps in-frame clones and lacks some. The sample shows roughly 90,000 clones, 80% to 90% of them seen only once. CDR1 GTSNPN and CDR2 SVGIG come from the germline V gene (reference sequence). This CDR3 is 13 amino acids long. Trimming cost V 4 bases and J 7 bases; bases outside gene matches: 6. This TCR came from a person aged 18 to 70 in good health. Source material: blood. The chain has TRBV30 and TRBJ1-4; 7 positions agree with TRBD1. CDR3 DNA: TGTGCCTGGAAAGTTCAGGGGGGTGAAAAACTGTTTTTT. This gives the protein CAWKVQGGEKLFF.